The sequence of this T cell receptor beta chain was determined in a study of shared clonotypes between healthy human individuals. A word on this clone: Its matching antigen is unknown.

CDR1 and CDR2 (germline): MDHEN, SYDVKM. The V end lost 6 bases, the J end lost 0 bases, and 18 bases lay between the germline ends. The CDR3 loop spans 17 amino acids. Source study methods: With immunoSEQ giving junction-only sequences and no quality scores, filtering differed. Here immunoSEQ multiplex PCR was the method, and the copy in TCRdb shows in-frame clones only, minus some. The V and J calls and clone size were taken over from that table, and D and trimming were inferred from the DNA. The sample has about 1.5 million clones; 98% are singletons. Study findings and constraints: Clonotypes not shared had lower generation probabilities than those common to all four donors.

This sequence joins TRBV28 and TRBJ1-5; D perhaps matches TRBD1 (6 bases). This sequence originates from a man younger than 40 in good health. The sample consisted of naive CD4+ T cells sorted from blood. Documented subset: CD45RA+ positively selected. CDR3: CASSDPGGRGSNQPQHF. CDR3 nucleotides: TGTGCCAGCAGCGACCCTGGGGGCCGGGGTAGCAATCAGCCCCAGCATTTT. Full variable domain (outside the CDR3, taken from reference TRBV28 and TRBJ1-5): DVKVTQSSRYLVKRTGEKVFLECVQDMDHENMFWYRQDPGLGLRLIYFSYDVKMKEKGDIPEGYSVSREKKERFSLILESASTNQTSMYLCASSDPGGRGSNQPQHFGDGTRLSIL.